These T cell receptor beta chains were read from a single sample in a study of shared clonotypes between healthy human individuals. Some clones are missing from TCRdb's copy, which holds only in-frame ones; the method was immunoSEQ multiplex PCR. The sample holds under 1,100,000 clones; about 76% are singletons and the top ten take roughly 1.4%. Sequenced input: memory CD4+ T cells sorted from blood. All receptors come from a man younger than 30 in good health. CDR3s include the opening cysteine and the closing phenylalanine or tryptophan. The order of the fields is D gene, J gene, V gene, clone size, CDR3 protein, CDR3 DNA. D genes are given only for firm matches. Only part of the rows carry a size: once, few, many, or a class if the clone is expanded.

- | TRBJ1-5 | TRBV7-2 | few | CASSLDGGGHQPQHF | TGTGCCAGCAGCTTAGATGGGGGTGGCCATCAGCCCCAGCATTTT
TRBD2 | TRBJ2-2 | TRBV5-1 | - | CASTPSGSISGELFF | TGCGCCAGCACACCAAGCGGGAGTATCTCCGGGGAGCTGTTTTTT
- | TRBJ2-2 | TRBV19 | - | CASSQNTGELFF | TGTGCCAGTAGTCAGAACACCGGGGAGCTGTTTTTT
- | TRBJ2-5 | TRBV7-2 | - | CASSLEARTVGAVTQYF | TGTGCCAGCAGCTTAGAGGCTAGGACCGTCGGGGCTGTGACCCAGTACTTC
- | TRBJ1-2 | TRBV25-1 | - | CASSRTGTPNYGYTF | TGTGCCAGCAGTAGAACCGGGACACCGAACTATGGCTACACCTTC
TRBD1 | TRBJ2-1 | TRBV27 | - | CASRTGGYNEQFF | TGTGCCAGCAGGACAGGGGGCTACAATGAGCAGTTCTTC
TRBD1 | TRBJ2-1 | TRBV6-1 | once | CASSKAGTGSNEQFF | TGTGCCAGCAGTAAAGCCGGGACAGGGAGCAATGAGCAGTTCTTC
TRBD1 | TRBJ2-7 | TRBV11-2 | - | CASTKTGTASYEQYF | TGTGCCAGCACCAAAACCGGGACAGCCTCCTACGAGCAGTACTTC
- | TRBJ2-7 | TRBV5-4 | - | CASQLRESAEQYF | TGTGCCAGCCAGCTTAGGGAGTCGGCCGAGCAGTACTTC
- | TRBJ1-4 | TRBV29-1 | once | CSVEFGGDEKLFF | TGCAGCGTTGAATTTGGGGGAGATGAAAAACTGTTTTTT
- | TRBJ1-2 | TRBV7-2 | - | CASSLGLGGYTF | TGTGCCAGCAGCTTAGGCCTCGGTGGCTACACCTTC